This T cell receptor beta chain was sequenced for a study of cytomegalovirus exposure and HLA in healthy donors. It was with 60 Vbeta and 13 Jbeta primers that the PCR ran. The table came from immunoSEQ multiplex PCR; TCRdb's copy has only in-frame clones and leaves some out. The sample contains about 95,000 clones, roughly 80% of which appear only once. CDR3 length: 15 amino acids. The V end was cut by 7 bases, the J end by 1 base, with 16 bases between. The germline gives CDR1 MNHEY, CDR2 SMNVEV (reference sequence). This clone occurred a few times. Its antigen is not known. Study-wide findings and caveats: Cytomegalovirus-associated TCR beta chains were listed, numbering more than 150. Prior analysis indicated that the majority of TCR beta V segments exhibited productivity approximately 87% or approximately 30% of the time. Per published accounts, TCR beta sequences correctly predicted the HLA-A and HLA-B alleles of most subjects. The authors later found TCR association rates varying by HLA locus, with DRB1 most and HLA-C fewest.

Sequenced material: PBMCs. The rearrangement joins TRBV27 to TRBJ1-1, with D tentatively TRBD1 (5 bases). The receptor comes from a man between 25 and 39 years old in good health and CMV-seropositive. Here the CDR3 DNA reads TGTGCCAGCATTCCCTTGGGGGACTGGAACACTGAAGCTTTCTTT. Protein: CASIPLGDWNTEAFF.